These T cell receptor beta chains were read from a single sample in a study of cytomegalovirus exposure and HLA in healthy donors. Sequencing was performed with immunoSEQ multiplex PCR; in TCRdb, only in-frame clones are kept and a portion is missing. Of around 160,000 clones in the sample, approximately 67% were seen once. Sequenced sample: PBMCs. Source of these receptors: a woman aged 18-29 years in good health and CMV-seropositive. Each CDR3 is given with its conserved first and last residue. D genes are given only for firm matches. A clone size is listed for some rows: how often the clone was seen (once, few, many), or a class if it is expanded.

d_call j_call clone_size v_call cdr3_aa cdr3_nt
NA TRBJ2-1 NA TRBV27 CASSLGGGPGFF TGTGCCAGCAGTTTAGGGGGGGGCCCGGGGTTCTTC
TRBD1 TRBJ2-7 NA TRBV29-1 CSVQTGGAGYEQYF TGCAGCGTTCAGACAGGGGGCGCGGGGTACGAGCAGTACTTC
TRBD2 TRBJ2-1 few TRBV7-2 CASSPLAGGQSEQFF TGTGCCAGCAGCCCGCTAGCGGGAGGGCAGAGTGAGCAGTTCTTC
NA TRBJ1-5 NA TRBV7-8 CASSRGPQNSNQPQHF TGTGCCAGCAGCCGTGGGCCGCAGAATAGCAATCAGCCCCAGCATTTT
TRBD2 TRBJ2-1 NA TRBV6-5 CASSQAGGHNEQFF TGTGCCAGCAGTCAAGCGGGGGGCCACAATGAGCAGTTCTTC
NA TRBJ1-6 few TRBV27 CASSLGENSPLHF TGTGCCAGCAGTTTAGGGGAGAATTCACCCCTCCACTTT
NA TRBJ2-6 NA TRBV28 CASSFRDSGANVLTF TGTGCCAGCAGTTTCAGGGACTCCGGGGCCAACGTCCTGACTTTC
NA TRBJ1-2 NA TRBV6-5 CASSYSGEFYGYTF TGTGCCAGCAGTTACTCAGGAGAATTCTATGGCTACACCTTC
NA TRBJ2-7 few TRBV5-1 CASSFPGTHYEQYF TGCGCCAGCAGCTTCCCCGGGACACACTACGAGCAGTACTTC
NA TRBJ2-1 NA TRBV5-1 CASSLDRVTNEQFF TGCGCCAGCAGCTTGGACCGGGTCACCAATGAGCAGTTCTTC
TRBD2 TRBJ2-1 NA TRBV5-4 CASSLGAGEYNEQFF TGTGCCAGCAGCTTGGGAGCGGGGGAGTACAATGAGCAGTTCTTC
TRBD1 TRBJ1-1 NA TRBV19 CATINRQGRTEAFF TGTGCCACCATAAATAGACAGGGGCGCACTGAAGCTTTCTTT
TRBD2 TRBJ2-3 NA TRBV4-2 CASSQDLTSGTDTQYF TGTGCCAGCAGCCAAGATTTGACTAGCGGTACAGATACGCAGTATTTT
TRBD1 TRBJ2-1 NA TRBV27 CASTRTGPSSYNEQFF TGTGCCAGCACCAGGACAGGGCCAAGCTCCTACAATGAGCAGTTCTTC
NA TRBJ1-4 NA TRBV28 CASGSERRDRRQEKLFF TGTGCCAGCGGGTCCGAGCGGAGGGACCGGCGGCAGGAAAAACTGTTTTTT
NA TRBJ2-5 NA TRBV27 CASSNSRRVARETQYF TGTGCCAGCAGTAATAGTCGGCGCGTAGCTCGGGAGACCCAGTACTTC
TRBD1 TRBJ2-2 NA TRBV15 CATSRDLETGYPGELFF TGTGCCACCAGCAGAGATCTGGAGACAGGGTATCCCGGGGAGCTGTTTTTT
NA TRBJ2-1 NA TRBV25-1 CASKYPVKWEQFF TGTGCCAGCAAGTACCCGGTCAAGTGGGAGCAGTTCTTC
NA TRBJ1-2 NA TRBV27 CASSFSTGINYGYTF TGTGCCAGCAGTTTCTCGACAGGCATAAACTATGGCTACACCTTC
NA TRBJ2-1 once TRBV2 CASIDSTRNEQFF TGTGCCAGCATCGACAGTACTCGCAATGAGCAGTTCTTC
TRBD1 TRBJ2-7 NA TRBV5-1 CASSLSYGQESYEQYF TGCGCCAGCAGCCTCAGCTACGGACAGGAGTCCTACGAGCAGTACTTC
NA TRBJ1-4 few TRBV6-5 CASSYSRTNEKLFF TGTGCCAGCAGTTATTCCCGAACTAATGAAAAGCTGTTTTTT
NA TRBJ2-2 NA TRBV2 CASTSNTGELFF TGTGCCAGCACGAGCAACACCGGGGAGCTGTTTTTT
NA TRBJ1-1 NA TRBV5-4 CASSLVLGAGTEAFF TGTGCCAGCAGCTTGGTTTTAGGGGCGGGGACTGAAGCTTTCTTT
TRBD2 TRBJ2-7 few TRBV7-8 CASRTSGTYEQYF TGTGCCAGTCGGACTAGCGGGACCTACGAGCAGTACTTC
TRBD1 TRBJ1-1 NA TRBV11-2 CASSLSRGSTEAFF TGTGCCAGCAGCTTAAGCAGGGGGTCCACTGAAGCTTTCTTT
NA TRBJ2-1 NA TRBV7-9 CASSFPWHNEQFF TGTGCCAGCAGCTTTCCGTGGCATAATGAGCAGTTCTTC
TRBD1 TRBJ2-7 NA TRBV6-1 CASNLATGVYEQYF TGTGCCAGCAACCTCGCTACAGGGGTCTACGAGCAGTACTTC
TRBD2 TRBJ2-1 NA TRBV7-9 CASSLGLAGKNNEQFF TGTGCCAGCAGCTTAGGACTAGCGGGGAAGAACAATGAGCAGTTCTTC
NA TRBJ1-5 few TRBV5-8 CASSLGTLSNQPQHF TGTGCCAGCAGCTTGGGGACACTGAGCAATCAGCCCCAGCATTTT
NA TRBJ1-1 NA TRBV27 CASSSSRLNTEAFF TGTGCCAGCAGTTCGTCCAGGTTGAACACTGAAGCTTTCTTT
NA TRBJ1-2 NA TRBV28 CASSLGGGAGYGYTF TGTGCCAGCAGTCTTGGGGGGGGCGCGGGCTATGGCTACACCTTC
NA TRBJ2-6 NA TRBV25-1 CASRSSGANVLTF TGTGCCAGCAGGAGCTCTGGGGCCAACGTCCTGACTTTC
NA TRBJ2-3 NA TRBV7-7 CASSLRGFGTDTQYF TGTGCTAGCAGCTTAAGGGGGTTTGGGACAGATACGCAGTATTTT
NA TRBJ2-7 NA TRBV7-8 CASSSNRDEQYF TGTGCCAGCAGCTCCAACAGGGACGAGCAGTACTTC
NA TRBJ2-2 NA TRBV19 CASSIVREAGELFF TGTGCCAGTAGTATCGTTAGGGAGGCCGGGGAGCTGTTTTTT
NA TRBJ1-6 NA TRBV6-5 CASSYTTGLGSPLHF TGTGCCAGCAGTTACACAACAGGGCTGGGGTCACCCCTCCACTTT
TRBD1 TRBJ2-2 once TRBV30 CAWAGQGRTGELFF TGTGCCTGGGCGGGACAGGGGAGAACCGGGGAGCTGTTTTTT
TRBD2 TRBJ2-7 NA TRBV27 CASSPYSGRAYEQYF TGTGCCAGCAGTCCTTATAGCGGGAGGGCCTACGAGCAGTACTTC
NA TRBJ2-7 NA TRBV19 CASSKEGGAYEQYF TGTGCCAGTAGTAAGGAAGGGGGGGCCTACGAGCAGTACTTC
TRBD1 TRBJ1-6 NA TRBV5-4 CASSPGQGAQHSPLHF TGTGCCAGCAGCCCCGGACAGGGCGCGCAGCATTCACCCCTCCACTTT
TRBD2 TRBJ2-5 NA TRBV2 CASSDSGLAGVGQYF TGTGCCAGCAGTGATTCTGGCCTAGCGGGAGTGGGGCAGTACTTC
TRBD2 TRBJ2-1 NA TRBV6-1 CASSQAGDPYNEQFF TGTGCCAGCAGTCAGGCGGGAGACCCCTACAATGAGCAGTTCTTC
TRBD2 TRBJ2-7 NA TRBV28 CASSSAGLAGGLVSYEQYF TGTGCCAGCAGCTCAGCGGGACTAGCGGGAGGCCTCGTCTCCTACGAGCAGTACTTC